Listed here are 27 T cell receptor beta chains from one sample, sequenced in a study of technical replicates of blood from a handful of donors. The assay was immunoSEQ multiplex PCR, and TCRdb's table has in-frame clones only and misses some. This table holds 60,000 to 90,000 clones, roughly 96% found once. Sequencing was performed on T cells isolated from PBMCs. The receptor set was obtained from a human donor in good health.

The chain employs TRBV27 and TRBJ2-7; TRBD1 aligns across 11 bases. The CDR3 consists of 17 residues. The junction had 16 bases not matched to a gene; V was cut back by 6 bases and J by 6 bases. Germline V gives CDR1 MNHEY, CDR2 SMNVEV (reference sequence). CDR3: CASSSERDRGISAEQYF. DNA for the CDR3: TGTGCCAGCAGCTCCGAGAGGGACAGGGGGATTTCCGCCGAGCAGTACTTC.

V and J are TRBV5-1 and TRBJ1-1; 7 nucleotides agree with TRBD1. The trim removed 0 bases at V and 0 bases at J, leaving 11 bases unmatched. Germline CDR1 reads SGHRS; CDR2 reads YFSETQ. This CDR3 region has 18 residues. CDR3: CASSLVPPGQPMNTEAFF. The CDR3 DNA sequence: TGCGCCAGCAGCTTGGTTCCCCCGGGACAGCCGATGAACACTGAAGCTTTCTTT.

V is TRBV7-9 and J is TRBJ1-1, with 9 bases aligning to TRBD1. The length of the CDR3 is 15 residues. Trimming cost V 5 bases and J 4 bases; bases outside gene matches: 8. Germline loops: CDR1 SEHNR, CDR2 FQNEAQ (reference sequence). The CDR3 sequence: CASSLGTGLSTEAFF. CDR3 bases: TGTGCCAGCAGCCTAGGGACAGGGCTGAGCACTGAAGCTTTCTTT.

The gene calls are TRBV11-2 and TRBJ2-1; a weak D match, TRBD2 (5 bases). Germline-derived CDR1 and CDR2 are SGHAT and FQNNGV. The CDR3 runs 11 residues. V was trimmed by 4 bases and J by 7 bases, leaving 5 bases between them. Here the CDR3 DNA reads TGTGCCAGCAGCTCGGGGAATGAGCAGTTCTTC. Translation gives CASSSGNEQFF.

V is TRBV7-6 and J is TRBJ2-3, with TRBD2 matching 9 bases. V trimming: 4 bases; J trimming: 4 bases; junction bases outside the gene matches: 3. The CDR3 is 14 residues long. Per the germline V gene, CDR1 is SGHVS and CDR2 is FNYEAQ. The CDR3 here is CASSWVAGADTQYF. The CDR3, as DNA: TGTGCCAGCAGCTGGGTAGCGGGAGCAGATACGCAGTATTTT.

The chain uses TRBV4-1 and TRBJ2-1; a possible D gene is TRBD2 (6 bases). The CDR3 is 17 amino acids. Germline V gene sequence: CDR1 MGHRA, CDR2 YSYEKL. Trimming cost V 3 bases and J 0 bases, with 15 bases left between them. The CDR3 DNA reads as TGCGCCAGCAGCCAGGGACGGGGGATACGCTCCTACAATGAGCAGTTCTTC. Translation: CASSQGRGIRSYNEQFF.

The CDR3 reads CSVAGTSGGTDTQYF. CDR3 nucleotide sequence: TGCAGCGTTGCCGGGACTAGCGGTGGTACAGATACGCAGTATTTT. The chain has TRBV29-1 and TRBJ2-3; 11 bases are shared with TRBD2. This CDR3 comprises 15 residues. Trimming cost V 4 bases and J 3 bases; bases outside gene matches: 6. Germline V gene data show CDR1 as SQVTM and CDR2 as ANQGSEA.

This clone has only one observation. The CDR3 nucleotides read TGTGCCAGCAGCTTAACCCAGGGGGCAGACGAAAAACTGTTTTTT. As protein: CASSLTQGADEKLFF. The V gene is TRBV7-9, the J gene TRBJ1-4; 8 bases line up with TRBD1. CDR1 SEHNR and CDR2 FQNEAQ come from the germline V gene (reference sequence). This CDR3 has 15 residues. The V gene end was trimmed by 2 bases and the J gene end by 8 bases; junction bases not matched to a gene: 7.

This clone showed up just once. The genes are TRBV4-1 and TRBJ1-2, with D unresolved. Germline V gene data show CDR1 as MGHRA and CDR2 as YSYEKL. The CDR3 runs to 15 residues. The V end lost 0 bases, the J end lost 1 base, and 9 bases lay between the germline ends. CDR3 DNA: TGCGCCAGCAGCCAAGATTTCCAGGATAACTATGGCTACACCTTC. Encoded protein: CASSQDFQDNYGYTF.

This sequence joins TRBV28 and TRBJ2-7; 8 bases are a match to TRBD2. Germline loops: CDR1 MDHEN, CDR2 SYDVKM. The CDR3 sequence is 14 residues long. Germline trimming cut 9 bases from V and 0 bases from J; bases unmatched to any gene: 7. The CDR3 bases are TGTGCCAGTCAAACTAGCGGATCCTCCTACGAGCAGTACTTC. Protein product: CASQTSGSSYEQYF. Full variable domain (rest looked up from reference TRBV28 and TRBJ2-7): DVKVTQSSRYLVKRTGEKVFLECVQDMDHENMFWYRQDPGLGLRLIYFSYDVKMKEKGDIPEGYSVSREKKERFSLILESASTNQTSMYLCASQTSGSSYEQYFGPGTRLTVT.

The V call is TRBV21-1, the J call TRBJ2-1; the D call in the table, TRBD2, was not verified against the DNA. TRBV21-1 is termed a pseudogene. The CDR3 runs to 15 residues. CDR3 sequence: CASCDLAGGPNEQFF. As DNA, the CDR3 is TGTGCCAGCTGCGACCTAGCGGGGGGGCCCAATGAGCAGTTCTTC.

V is TRBV4-1 and J is TRBJ1-6, with a weak D call TRBD1 (5 bases). The CDR3 runs 15 residues. CDR1 is MGHRA and CDR2 is YSYEKL in the germline V gene. V was shortened by 2 bases and J by 5 bases, with 10 bases between the two germline ends. The CDR3 nucleotides read TGCGCCAGCAGCCAATCGACAGCCAATAATTCACCCCTCCACTTT. This sequence encodes CASSQSTANNSPLHF.

The chain carries TRBV5-1 and TRBJ1-3; D remains ambiguous. The CDR3 is 13 residues long. Deletions cut 5 bases from V and 0 bases from J, with 6 bases between. Germline CDR1 and CDR2: SGHRS and YFSETQ. The CDR3 spells CASRPGSGNTIYF. For the CDR3, the DNA is TGCGCCAGCAGACCAGGCTCTGGAAACACCATATATTTT.

The chain employs TRBV5-1 and TRBJ2-7, with 11 bases aligning to TRBD1. With 0 bases clipped from V and 7 bases from J, the junction kept 6 bases outside the gene matches. This CDR3 has 15 amino acids. Germline loops: CDR1 SGHRS, CDR2 YFSETQ. The CDR3 here is CASSLGGQGAREQYF. As DNA, the CDR3 is TGCGCCAGCAGCTTGGGAGGACAGGGGGCGAGGGAGCAGTACTTC. Full variable domain (outside the CDR3, taken from reference TRBV5-1 and TRBJ2-7): KAGVTQTPRYLIKTRGQQVTLSCSPISGHRSVSWYQQTPGQGLQFLFEYFSETQRNKGNFPGRFSGRQFSNSRSEMNVSTLELGDSALYLCASSLGGQGAREQYFGPGTRLTVT.

This clone was detected once. The V call is TRBV6-5, the J call TRBJ1-1; 7 bases align to TRBD1. V was clipped by 6 bases and J by 5 bases; unmatched bases: 12. The length of the CDR3 is 15 residues. The V gene's germline CDR1 is MNHEY and CDR2 SVGAGI. Here the CDR3 reads CASRHEGQLGTEAFF. The CDR3 bases are TGTGCCAGCAGACACGAGGGACAGTTGGGTACTGAAGCTTTCTTT.

The chain combines TRBV30 with TRBJ2-3; 10 positions agree with TRBD2. V lost 2 bases to trimming and J lost 11 bases; unmatched junction nucleotides: 10. The CDR3 totals 14 residues. Germline CDR1 is GTSNPN and CDR2 is SVGIG (reference sequence). The CDR3 bases are TGTGCCTGGAGTCCCCTTGGGGCTAGCGGGGGGCAGTATTTT. It specifies CAWSPLGASGGQYF.

V gene TRBV5-1 combines with J gene TRBJ1-2, with 7 bases lining up with TRBD1. Losses at the gene ends were 4 bases for V and 4 bases for J; bases not matched to a gene: 19. CDR1 and CDR2 (germline): SGHRS, YFSETQ. This CDR3 spans 18 amino acids. The CDR3 DNA is TGCGCCAGCAGCGCCAACCCAAGGGACAGCACTTTGTTCTATGGCTACACCTTC. Its translation is CASSANPRDSTLFYGYTF.

The table lists this clone with a few counts. The chain carries TRBV19 and TRBJ2-3; TRBD2 aligns across 8 bases. The germline gives CDR1 LNHDA, CDR2 SQIVND (reference sequence). This CDR3 is built from 14 residues. Unmatched junction bases numbered 5, after V lost 8 bases and J lost 1 base. The CDR3 region has the DNA TGTGCCAGTCAAAAAGCGGGAGGCACAGATACGCAGTATTTT. This sequence encodes CASQKAGGTDTQYF.

The V and J genes are TRBV5-4 and TRBJ1-2, with D maybe TRBD1 (6 bases). V was pared by 2 bases and J by 8 bases, with 10 bases between. Germline CDR1 reads SGHNT; CDR2 reads YYREEE (reference sequence). The CDR3 has 12 amino acids. CDR3 nucleotides: TGTGCCAGCAGCTTACAGGGATGGGGCTACACCTTC. This gives the protein CASSLQGWGYTF.

This rearrangement joins TRBV2 to TRBJ2-1, with TRBD2 matching 8 bases. This CDR3 has 14 residues. V shed 10 bases and J 4 bases; nucleotides not matched to a gene: 9. Germline CDR1 reads SNHLY; CDR2 reads FYNNEI. The CDR3 nucleotides are TGTGCCACCCCCGGGAGGGGAGGGTACAATGAGCAGTTCTTC. Translating it yields CATPGRGGYNEQFF.

The J gene is TRBJ1-2, the V gene TRBV7-2; perhaps TRBD1 as D (6 bases). Trimming stripped 3 bases from V and 8 bases from J, with 7 bases between. Germline-derived CDR1 and CDR2 are SGHTA and FQGNSA. The CDR3 runs to 11 residues. CDR3 region: CASSFGGGYTF. The CDR3 region has the DNA TGTGCCAGCAGCTTTGGGGGCGGCTACACCTTC.

The chain employs TRBV2 and TRBJ2-3; D might be TRBD2 (6 bases). Trimming removed 9 bases at V and 2 bases at J, with 15 bases between. In germline, CDR1 is SNHLY, CDR2 FYNNEI. This CDR3 has 14 residues. CDR3 in amino acids: CASIGLRATDTQYF. The CDR3 nucleotides read TGTGCCAGTATAGGACTACGAGCCACAGATACGCAGTATTTT.

This clone was counted between two and nine times. The chain links TRBV7-9 to TRBJ1-1, with 8 bases aligning to TRBD1. This CDR3 contains 16 residues. V lost 1 base and J lost 4; bases outside the gene matches: 8. Germline V gene data show CDR1 as SEHNR and CDR2 as FQNEAQ (reference sequence). The CDR3 DNA sequence: TGTGCCAGCAGCTTAGGGCAGGGGGCGCCGGTCACTGAAGCTTTCTTT. It encodes CASSLGQGAPVTEAFF.

V and J are TRBV5-8 and TRBJ1-4; TRBD1 matches 8 bases. V gave up 4 bases and J gave up 6 bases; unmatched junction bases: 5. The germline gives CDR1 SGHTS, CDR2 YDEGEE. The CDR3 runs to 14 residues. CDR3: CASSPLTGDEKLFF. Here the CDR3 DNA reads TGTGCCAGCAGCCCCTTGACAGGGGATGAAAAACTGTTTTTT.

The J gene is TRBJ2-7, the V gene TRBV7-9; maybe TRBD1 (6 bases). Germline V gene lookup returns CDR1 SEHNR and CDR2 FQNEAQ (reference sequence). The CDR3 consists of 18 residues. Trimming took off 4 bases at V and 3 bases at J, with 25 bases between the two ends. This CDR3 is CASSSTQHLPGTNYEQYF. CDR3 in DNA: TGTGCCAGCAGCTCTACGCAACACTTGCCGGGGACAAACTACGAGCAGTACTTC.

The chain combines TRBV5-1 with TRBJ2-2, with D maybe TRBD1 (8 bases). The germline CDR1 and CDR2 sequences are SGHRS and YFSETQ. The CDR3 runs 16 residues. Deletions cut 4 bases from V and 14 bases from J, with 27 bases between. This CDR3 is CASSNRGGADPRALFF. The CDR3 DNA is TGCGCCAGCAGCAACAGGGGGGGGGCTGACCCCAGGGCCCTGTTTTTT.

This clone showed up just once. This chain links TRBV10-1 with TRBJ1-1; D is uncertain. Germline V CDR1 and CDR2: WNHNN, SYGVQD (reference sequence). The CDR3 contains 13 residues. Trimming stripped 4 bases from V and 1 base from J, with 7 bases between. Here the CDR3 DNA reads TGCGCCAGCAGTGTGATGGCGAACACTGAAGCTTTCTTT. It is translated as CASSVMANTEAFF.